There are many counts of the clone carrying this T cell receptor beta chain. This specimen comes from a study of immune characterization of retroperitoneal liposarcoma. One entry per CDR3 protein, called by TCRdb with MiXCR from the PCR reads. Among about 10,000 distinct CDR3 sequences listed, around 28% were seen once. CDR1 is SGHAT and CDR2 is FQNNGV in the germline V gene. The CDR3 extends over 14 amino acids. The source of this sequence is a male donor with retroperitoneal liposarcoma. Sequencing was done on a sample of tumor tissue. The chain uses TRBV11-2 and TRBJ2-1; 9 nucleotides align to TRBD2. The end of the DNA aligns better with TRBJ2-7, so the J call may be wrong. DNA of the CDR3: TGTGCCAGCAGCTTAGTCGTAGCGGGAGACGAGCAGTACTTC. Translated: CASSLVVAGDEQYF.